This TCR beta chain was documented in a study of T cell repertoires in ileal Crohn's disease. Across the study: Each sample's TCRB immunosequencing used about 0.5 micrograms of biopsy DNA.

Libraries were prepared by immunoSEQ multiplex PCR; TCRdb keeps only in-frame clonotypes and omits some of them. The data contain around 5,400 clones, 80% of them singletons. The time point here: inflamed ileum from the surgical specimen. This CDR3 has 14 residues. CDR1 is SGHTS and CDR2 is YDEGEE in the germline V gene. V was clipped by 2 bases and J by 1 base, with 8 bases between them. This receptor was obtained from an adult with Crohn's disease. The chain employs TRBV5-8 and TRBJ2-3; D unresolved. Sequencing was carried out using ileal tissue. The CDR3 loop is CASSFSGGTDTQYF. DNA of the CDR3: TGTGCCAGCAGCTTTTCTGGGGGCACAGATACGCAGTATTTT.